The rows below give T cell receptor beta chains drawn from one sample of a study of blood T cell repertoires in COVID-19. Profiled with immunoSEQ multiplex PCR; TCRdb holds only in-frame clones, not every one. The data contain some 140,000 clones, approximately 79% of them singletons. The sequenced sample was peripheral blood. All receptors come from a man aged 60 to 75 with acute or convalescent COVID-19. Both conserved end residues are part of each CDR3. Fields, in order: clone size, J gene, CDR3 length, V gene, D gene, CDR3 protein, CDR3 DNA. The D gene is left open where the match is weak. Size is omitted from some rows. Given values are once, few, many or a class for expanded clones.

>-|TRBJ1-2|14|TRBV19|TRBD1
CASSTEQGALGYTF
TGTGCCAGTAGTACCGAACAGGGGGCGCTTGGCTACACCTTC
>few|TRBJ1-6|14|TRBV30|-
CAWSAWGSNSPLHF
TGTGCCTGGAGTGCTTGGGGCTCGAATTCACCCCTCCACTTT
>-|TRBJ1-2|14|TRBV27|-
CASRPSGSNYGYTF
TGTGCCAGCAGACCGAGCGGGTCTAACTATGGCTACACCTTC
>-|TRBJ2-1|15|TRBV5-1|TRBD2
CASSSGLAGGYEQFF
TGCGCCAGCAGCTCGGGACTAGCGGGAGGGTACGAGCAGTTCTTC
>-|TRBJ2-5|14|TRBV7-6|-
CASSLGAGFETQYF
TGTGCCAGCAGCTTAGGCGCGGGATTCGAGACCCAGTACTTC
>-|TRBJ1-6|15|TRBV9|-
CASSVGGDTNSPLHF
TGTGCCAGCAGCGTAGGGGGAGACACCAATTCACCCCTCCACTTT
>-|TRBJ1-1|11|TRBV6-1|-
CASAVNTEAFF
TGTGCCAGCGCAGTGAACACTGAAGCTTTCTTT
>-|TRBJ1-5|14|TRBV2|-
CARGVAGSNQPQHF
TGTGCCAGAGGGGTGGCAGGCAGCAATCAGCCCCAGCATTTT
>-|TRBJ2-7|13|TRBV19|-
CASRAGSPAEQYF
TGTGCCAGTAGGGCCGGGTCGCCCGCGGAGCAGTACTTC
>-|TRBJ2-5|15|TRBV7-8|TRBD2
CASSASGRKGGTQYF
TGTGCCAGCAGCGCAAGCGGGAGGAAGGGGGGCACCCAGTACTTC
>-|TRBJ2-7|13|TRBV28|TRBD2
CASRTSGRPEQYF
TGTGCCAGTAGGACTAGCGGGAGGCCCGAGCAGTACTTC
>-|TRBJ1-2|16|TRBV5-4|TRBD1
CASSLGTGVGLYGYTF
TGTGCCAGCAGCTTGGGGACAGGGGTTGGTCTCTATGGCTACACCTTC
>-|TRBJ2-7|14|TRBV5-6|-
CASSFFQGAYEQYF
TGTGCCAGCAGCTTTTTCCAAGGGGCCTACGAGCAGTACTTC
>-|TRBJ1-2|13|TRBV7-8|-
CASSLDPGYGYTF
TGTGCCAGCAGCTTAGATCCGGGCTATGGCTACACCTTC
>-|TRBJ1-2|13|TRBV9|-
CASSPGERTGYTF
TGTGCCAGCAGCCCGGGAGAAAGGACCGGCTACACCTTC
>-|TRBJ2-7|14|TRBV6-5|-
CASSYSMTGHEQYF
TGTGCCAGCAGTTACTCGATGACAGGACACGAGCAGTACTTC
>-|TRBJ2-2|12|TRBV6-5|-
CASSLGPGELFF
TGTGCCAGCAGCCTCGGTCCGGGGGAGCTGTTTTTT
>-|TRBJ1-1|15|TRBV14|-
CASSQGPLSNTEAFF
TGTGCCAGCAGCCAAGGGCCCCTCTCGAACACTGAAGCTTTCTTT
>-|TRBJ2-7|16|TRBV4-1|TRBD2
CASSQDMGTTIYEQYF
TGCGCCAGCAGCCAAGATATGGGGACTACCATATACGAGCAGTACTTC
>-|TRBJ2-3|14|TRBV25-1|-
CASSELPGTDTQYF
TGTGCCAGCAGTGAATTACCGGGCACAGATACGCAGTATTTT
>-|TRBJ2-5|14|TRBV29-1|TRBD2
CSVEAGLAGETQYF
TGCAGCGTTGAAGCGGGACTAGCGGGAGAGACCCAGTACTTC
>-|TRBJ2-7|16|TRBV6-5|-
CASSYLAGLSSYEQYF
TGTGCCAGCAGTTACTTGGCAGGCCTTAGCTCCTACGAGCAGTACTTC
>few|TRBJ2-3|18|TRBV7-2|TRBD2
CASSLAASGRASTDTQYF
TGTGCCAGCAGCTTAGCGGCTAGCGGGAGGGCCTCAACAGATACGCAGTATTTT
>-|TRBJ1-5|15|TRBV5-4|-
CASSLGGQVNQPQHF
TGTGCCAGCAGCTTGGGCGGGCAGGTTAATCAGCCCCAGCATTTT
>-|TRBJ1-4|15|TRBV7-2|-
CASSLARGGNEKLFF
TGTGCCAGCAGCTTAGCTAGGGGGGGTAATGAAAAACTGTTTTTT
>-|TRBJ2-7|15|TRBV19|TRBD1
CASSPTGVSSYEQYF
TGTGCCAGTAGTCCTACAGGGGTCAGCTCCTACGAGCAGTACTTC
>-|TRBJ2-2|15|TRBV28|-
CASGGLAVRTGELFF
TGTGCCAGCGGGGGGCTAGCGGTCCGCACCGGGGAGCTGTTTTTT
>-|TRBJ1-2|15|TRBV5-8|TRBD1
CASSLRGQGPYGYTF
TGTGCCAGCAGCCTCAGGGGACAGGGTCCCTATGGCTACACCTTC
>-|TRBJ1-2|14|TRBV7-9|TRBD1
CASSLGDSTYGYTF
TGTGCCAGCAGCTTAGGGGACAGCACTTATGGCTACACCTTC
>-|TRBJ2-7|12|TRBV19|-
CASTSGVGEQYF
TGTGCCAGTACCTCAGGGGTCGGCGAGCAGTACTTC
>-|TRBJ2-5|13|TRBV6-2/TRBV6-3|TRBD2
CASSYPGGKTQYF
TGTGCCAGCAGTTATCCGGGGGGAAAGACCCAGTACTTC
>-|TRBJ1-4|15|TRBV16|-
CASSQSSATNEKLFF
TGTGCCAGCAGCCAATCGTCGGCAACTAATGAAAAACTGTTTTTT
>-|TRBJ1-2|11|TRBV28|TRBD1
CASIGTGRYTF
TGTGCCAGCATTGGGACAGGGCGCTACACCTTC
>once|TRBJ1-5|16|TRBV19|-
CASRQVGGVNNQPQHF
TGTGCCAGTAGACAGGTCGGGGGAGTTAACAATCAGCCCCAGCATTTT
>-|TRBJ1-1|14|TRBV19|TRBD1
CASQGGHLNTEAFF
TGTGCCAGCCAGGGGGGACATTTGAACACTGAAGCTTTCTTT